A single T cell receptor beta chain is shown here with its context. This entry belongs to a study of technical replicates of blood from a few donors. The data were produced by immunoSEQ multiplex PCR, yet TCRdb's version contains in-frame clones alone and is incomplete. In the table there are approximately 81,000 clones, roughly 77% of which are singletons. Germline V gene data show CDR1 as MRHNA and CDR2 as SNTAGT. V was pared by 7 bases and J by 2 bases, with 5 bases of the junction left unmatched. The CDR3 runs 14 residues. This chain uses TRBV6-4 with TRBJ2-3; TRBD1 matches 8 bases. The sequenced material came from PBMCs. The TCR originated in a human donor in good health. Some clones in this sample may be carry-over from other donors' samples. The CDR3 reads CASTPGQDTDTQYF. CDR3 bases: TGTGCCAGCACACCGGGACAGGACACAGATACGCAGTATTTT.